This T cell receptor (beta chain) is drawn from a study of CD8 T cells in ankylosing spondylitis. Broader study findings: Typical of ankylosing spondylitis blood, it appeared, was a TCR beta motif of fewer than 10 highly homologous variants.

The J segment lost 2 bases and the V segment lost 0 bases, leaving 6 bases of the junction unmatched. Looked up from germline, CDR1 is ENHRY and CDR2 is SYGVKD. The CDR3 loop spans 17 amino acids. MiXCR, run by TCRdb on the 5' RACE reads, gives a single entry per CDR3 protein. Counted here are some 290,000 distinct CDR3 sequences, 20% occurring once; the ten biggest clones make up less than 9%. In its sample, this clonotype was seen a few times. The antigen remains undetermined. Specimen: blood, either unsorted or a sorted T cell fraction (not recorded which). The chain uses TRBV10-3 and TRBJ2-1; 8 nucleotides match TRBD1. The sequence came from a male donor with ankylosing spondylitis or in good health (not recorded which). The DNA for the CDR3 is TGTGCCATCAGTGAGTCGCTTCTCAGGGGGCCCTACAATGAGCAGTTCTTC. Amino acids: CAISESLLRGPYNEQFF.